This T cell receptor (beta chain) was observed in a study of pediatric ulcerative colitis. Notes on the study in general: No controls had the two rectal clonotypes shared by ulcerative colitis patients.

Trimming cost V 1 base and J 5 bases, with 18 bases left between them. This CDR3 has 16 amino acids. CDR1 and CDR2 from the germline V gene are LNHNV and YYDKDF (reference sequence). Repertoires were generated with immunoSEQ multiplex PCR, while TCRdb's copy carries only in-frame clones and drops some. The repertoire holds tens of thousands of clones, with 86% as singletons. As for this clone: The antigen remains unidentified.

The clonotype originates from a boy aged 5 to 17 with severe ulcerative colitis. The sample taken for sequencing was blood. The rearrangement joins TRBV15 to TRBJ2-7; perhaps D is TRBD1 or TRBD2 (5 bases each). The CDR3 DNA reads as TGTGCCACCAGCAGAGGGTGGGACCCCCAAGAGGACGAGCAGTACTTC. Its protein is CATSRGWDPQEDEQYF.